This passage covers 10 T cell receptor beta chains from one sample sequenced in a study of CD8 T cells in Susac syndrome. An input of roughly 0.5 to 1 ug of RNA was subjected to reverse transcription using random hexamers. TCRdb analysed the immunoSEQ multiplex PCR reads with MiXCR anew, one entry per CDR3 protein. This sample has fewer than 150,000 distinct CDR3 sequences, with around 91% found just once. Sequenced input: CD8+ T cells from PBMCs. The receptor source for this set is a human donor with multiple sclerosis.

This chain uses TRBV11-2 with TRBJ2-7; no clear D. Trimming removed 2 bases from V and 7 bases from J, with 12 bases in between. This CDR3 has 13 amino acids. The germline CDR1 and CDR2 sequences are SGHAT and FQNNGV. CDR3 protein: CASSLSTLREQYF. CDR3 in DNA: TGTGCCAGCAGCTTATCTACTTTGAGGGAGCAGTACTTC.

This chain joins TRBV5-1 and TRBJ1-1, with a weak D call TRBD1 (5 bases). V dropped 4 bases and J dropped 6 bases, with 7 bases sitting between them. The CDR3 has 11 residues. Germline loops: CDR1 SGHRS, CDR2 YFSETQ. Written as DNA, the CDR3 is TGCGCCAGCAGCGGACAATCTGAAGCTTTCTTT. This codes for CASSGQSEAFF.

The V call is TRBV7-9, the J call TRBJ2-2; D uncertain. Trimming cost V 8 bases and J 7 bases, with 5 bases left between them. The CDR3 has 10 residues. Germline V gene sequence: CDR1 SEHNR, CDR2 FQNEAQ (reference sequence). CDR3 residues: CASQVGELFF. CDR3 nucleotide sequence: TGTGCCAGCCAGGTCGGGGAGCTGTTTTTT.

The rearrangement uses TRBV5-1 and TRBJ2-3; D uncertain. This CDR3 contains 14 residues. The germline V and J ends were trimmed by 2 bases and 1 base, with 8 bases remaining between them. From germline, CDR1 is SGHRS and CDR2 YFSETQ. This CDR3 is CASSFRVGTDTQYF. The CDR3 DNA is TGCGCCAGCAGCTTTAGGGTGGGCACAGATACGCAGTATTTT.

The chain carries TRBV7-9 and TRBJ2-5; maybe TRBD2 (6 bases). The CDR3 contains 13 residues. Per the germline V gene, CDR1 is SEHNR and CDR2 is FQNEAQ (reference sequence). Trimming stripped 3 bases from V and 4 bases from J, with 9 bases between. For the CDR3, the DNA is TGTGCCAGCAGCTTTGCGGGGACAGAGACCCAGTACTTC. It codes for CASSFAGTETQYF.

V usage is TRBV4-1 and J usage is TRBJ1-2, with D tentatively TRBD1 (5 bases). V was trimmed by 1 base and J by 8 bases, leaving 11 bases between them. Germline lookup yields CDR1 MGHRA and CDR2 YSYEKL. The CDR3 length is 13 residues. The CDR3: CASSQGQGPGYTF. For the CDR3, the DNA is TGCGCCAGCAGCCAAGGTCAGGGTCCCGGCTACACCTTC.

In this sample, this clonotype turned up a few times. V gene TRBV23-1 combines with J gene TRBJ2-3; no clear D gene. TRBV23-1 is given ORF status, its function remaining uncertain. The CDR3 contains 11 residues. The V end was cut by 7 bases, the J end by 3 bases, with 5 bases between. CDR3 amino acids: CASKMTDTQYF. Here the CDR3 DNA reads TGCGCCAGCAAGATGACAGATACGCAGTATTTT.

V usage is TRBV13 and J usage is TRBJ2-5; unclear D gene. CDR1 is PRHDT, CDR2 FYEKMQ, per germline (reference sequence). This CDR3 spans 15 amino acids. V gave up 1 base and J gave up 2 bases, with 11 bases separating them. CDR3 nucleotide sequence: TGTGCCAGCAGCTTAGCGGGCCTTACACAAGAGACCCAGTACTTC. It is translated as CASSLAGLTQETQYF. The entire variable domain, with the rest obtained from reference TRBV13 and TRBJ2-5, is as follows: AAGVIQSPRHLIKEKRETATLKCYPIPRHDTVYWYQQGPGQDPQFLISFYEKMQSDKGSIPDRFSAQQFSDYHSELNMSSLELGDSALYFCASSLAGLTQETQYFGPGTRLLVL.

The V and J genes are TRBV5-6 and TRBJ2-5; D might be TRBD1 (6 bases). Germline V CDR1 and CDR2: SGHDT, YYEEEE. V lost 4 bases and J lost 2, with 12 bases in between. The CDR3 totals 14 residues. The CDR3 DNA is TGTGCCAGCAGCCCACAGGGTAAACAAGAGACCCAGTACTTC. This sequence encodes CASSPQGKQETQYF. The whole variable domain, filled in from reference TRBV5-6 and TRBJ2-5, reads DAGVTQSPTHLIKTRGQQVTLRCSPKSGHDTVSWYQQALGQGPQFIFQYYEEEERQRGNFPDRFSGHQFPNYSSELNVNALLLGDSALYLCASSPQGKQETQYFGPGTRLLVL.

The chain couples TRBV4-3 to TRBJ1-2; TRBD1 might be the D (5 bases). This CDR3 is built from 16 residues. V dropped 0 bases and J dropped 5 bases, with 16 bases sitting between them. CDR1 and CDR2 (germline): LGHNA, YSLEER. The DNA of the CDR3 is TGCGCCAGCAGCCAAGATTATCCGGGGCCAGGGTATGGCTACACCTTC. It yields the protein CASSQDYPGPGYGYTF.